Listed below are T cell receptor beta chains from one sample, sequenced in a study of blood T cell repertoires in COVID-19. Assay used: immunoSEQ multiplex PCR; TCRdb lists only in-frame clones, some missing. The sample contains roughly 200,000 clones, about 82% of which appear only once. The sample comprised PBMCs or T cells enriched from blood (not recorded which). Receptors were obtained from a woman in her twenties or thirties who had recovered from COVID-19. Both conserved end residues are part of each CDR3. The order of the fields is D gene, J gene, V gene, clone size, CDR3 protein, CDR3 DNA. D genes are given only for firm matches. Not all rows give a size; the values are once, few, many and, for expanded clones, a class.

>TRBD2|TRBJ2-1|TRBV27|NA
CASSLLAGAHNEQFF
TGTGCCAGCAGTTTACTAGCGGGAGCACACAATGAGCAGTTCTTC
>NA|TRBJ2-3|TRBV7-2|NA
CASSTDSTITDTQYF
TGTGCCAGCAGCACGGACTCCACCATTACAGATACGCAGTATTTT
>NA|TRBJ2-7|TRBV5-1|NA
CASSLGLNSEQYF
TGCGCCAGCAGCTTGGGTCTAAACTCCGAGCAGTACTTC
>NA|TRBJ2-5|TRBV15|NA
CATSRDRGPETQYF
TGTGCCACCAGCAGAGACAGGGGTCCGGAGACCCAGTACTTC
>TRBD1|TRBJ1-1|TRBV6-1|NA
CASSEGDRGFGDTEAFF
TGTGCCAGCAGTGAGGGGGACAGGGGCTTCGGGGACACTGAAGCTTTCTTT
>NA|TRBJ2-5|TRBV21-1|NA
CASSSPSGRETQYF
TGTGCCAGCAGCAGTCCTAGCGGGAGGGAGACCCAGTACTTC
>NA|TRBJ2-5|TRBV7-3|NA
CASSLTGNQETQYF
TGTGCCAGCAGCTTAACCGGGAACCAAGAGACCCAGTACTTC
>TRBD1|TRBJ2-7|TRBV10-3|NA
CAISEFSGQPYEQYF
TGTGCCATCAGTGAGTTCTCGGGACAGCCATACGAGCAGTACTTC
>TRBD2|TRBJ2-5|TRBV5-1|NA
CASSLVTSGQETQYF
TGCGCCAGCAGCTTGGTGACTAGCGGGCAAGAGACCCAGTACTTC
>TRBD2|TRBJ2-2|TRBV11-3|once
CASSSSGSTGELFF
TGTGCCAGCAGCTCTAGCGGGAGCACCGGGGAGCTGTTTTTT
>NA|TRBJ2-7|TRBV7-8|NA
CASSPLADFSYEQYF
TGTGCCAGCAGCCCCTTAGCGGACTTTTCCTACGAGCAGTACTTC
>NA|TRBJ2-7|TRBV27|NA
CASSPGLGGYEQYF
TGTGCCAGCAGTCCAGGACTAGGGGGCTACGAGCAGTACTTC
>NA|TRBJ2-5|TRBV2|NA
CASSEVWARETQYF
TGTGCCAGCAGTGAAGTGTGGGCCCGGGAGACCCAGTACTTC
>NA|TRBJ1-6|TRBV7-3|NA
CASSQMGANSPLHF
TGTGCCAGCAGCCAAATGGGGGCTAATTCACCCCTCCACTTT
>TRBD1|TRBJ1-5|TRBV28|NA
CASTLGGQGSNQPQHF
TGTGCCAGCACCCTCGGGGGACAGGGAAGCAATCAGCCCCAGCATTTT
>TRBD1|TRBJ2-5|TRBV4-1|NA
CASSQEKGGQSETQYF
TGCGCCAGCAGCCAAGAAAAAGGGGGACAGTCAGAGACCCAGTACTTC
>TRBD2|TRBJ2-7|TRBV9|NA
CASSVTSGRAYEQYF
TGTGCCAGCAGCGTGACTAGCGGGAGGGCGTACGAGCAGTACTTC
>NA|TRBJ2-1|TRBV3-1/TRBV3-2|NA
CASSQDTASSTKFF
TGTGCCAGCAGCCAAGATACGGCGTCTAGCACGAAGTTCTTC
>NA|TRBJ1-5|TRBV6-5|NA
CASSPHRSNQPQHF
TGTGCCAGCAGCCCACACAGGAGCAATCAGCCCCAGCATTTT
>TRBD2|TRBJ2-2|TRBV3-1/TRBV3-2|NA
CASRPSGRAEGELFF
TGTGCCAGCAGGCCTAGCGGGAGGGCGGAGGGGGAGCTGTTTTTT
>TRBD2|TRBJ2-2|TRBV19|NA
CASSKRTSGRAGTGELFF
TGTGCCAGTAGTAAGAGGACTAGCGGGAGGGCCGGCACCGGGGAGCTGTTTTTT
>NA|TRBJ2-7|TRBV3-1/TRBV3-2|once
CASSQEAGDEQYF
TGTGCCAGCAGCCAGGAAGCAGGGGACGAGCAGTACTTC
>TRBD1|TRBJ2-1|TRBV25-1|NA
CASARDREGNEQFF
TGTGCCAGCGCCCGGGACAGGGAAGGCAATGAGCAGTTCTTC
>NA|TRBJ1-6|TRBV6-6|NA
CASSYAPGGGRSPLHF
TGTGCCAGCAGTTACGCCCCTGGGGGAGGAAGGTCACCCCTCCACTTT
>TRBD2|TRBJ2-1|TRBV7-9|few
CASSLKSFIGGSSYNEQFF
TGTGCCAGCAGCTTAAAAAGCTTTATCGGCGGGAGCTCCTACAATGAGCAGTTCTTC
>TRBD1|TRBJ1-3|TRBV2|NA
CASSPYRGSSGNTIYF
TGTGCCAGCAGTCCATACAGGGGGAGCTCTGGAAACACCATATATTTT
>NA|TRBJ1-6|TRBV6-1|NA
CASSERGNSPLHF
TGTGCCAGCAGTGAAAGGGGGAATTCACCCCTCCACTTT
>NA|TRBJ2-7|TRBV5-1|NA
CASSLAGENEQYF
TGCGCCAGCAGCTTGGCCGGAGAAAACGAGCAGTACTTC
>TRBD2|TRBJ2-1|TRBV6-2/TRBV6-3|NA
CASSYSTSGSNEQFF
TGTGCCAGCAGTTATTCGACTAGCGGGAGTAACGAGCAGTTCTTC
>NA|TRBJ1-1|TRBV5-3|once
CARSHHRGAEAFF
TGTGCCAGAAGCCACCACCGGGGTGCTGAAGCTTTCTTT
>NA|TRBJ1-2|TRBV10-3|NA
CAISPGTNYGYTF
TGTGCCATCAGCCCAGGGACTAACTATGGCTACACCTTC
>NA|TRBJ1-5|TRBV5-8|NA
CASSLIVGVNQPQHF
TGTGCCAGCAGCTTGATAGTAGGGGTCAATCAGCCCCAGCATTTT
>TRBD2|TRBJ2-6|TRBV7-2|NA
CASSLGTSRSGANVLTF
TGTGCCAGCAGCTTAGGGACTAGTCGGTCTGGGGCCAACGTCCTGACTTTC
>NA|TRBJ1-2|TRBV12-3/TRBV12-4|NA
CASSLVREGGYTF
TGTGCCAGCAGTTTAGTCAGGGAAGGGGGCTACACCTTC
>TRBD1|TRBJ1-6|TRBV18|NA
CASSPPNRGLSPLHF
TGTGCCAGCTCACCACCCAACAGGGGGCTTTCACCCCTCCACTTT
>TRBD1|TRBJ1-2|TRBV29-1|NA
CSVVDGTGQNYGYTF
TGCAGCGTTGTGGACGGGACAGGGCAAAACTATGGCTACACCTTC
>NA|TRBJ2-7|TRBV18|NA
CASSPPPDTYEQYF
TGTGCCAGCTCACCACCCCCAGATACCTACGAGCAGTACTTC
>NA|TRBJ2-7|TRBV7-2|NA
CASSPTTGTTYEQYF
TGTGCCAGCAGCCCGACTACAGGGACTACCTACGAGCAGTACTTC
>NA|TRBJ1-1|TRBV28|NA
CASSFASIGGEDTEAFF
TGTGCCAGCAGTTTCGCTTCTATCGGGGGGGAGGACACTGAAGCTTTCTTT
>NA|TRBJ2-7|TRBV3-1/TRBV3-2|NA
CASSHSRDSSSYEQYF
TGTGCCAGCAGCCACAGCCGGGACTCGAGCTCCTACGAGCAGTACTTC
>NA|TRBJ2-7|TRBV9|NA
CASSVFGYPEQYF
TGTGCCAGCAGCGTATTCGGTTATCCCGAGCAGTACTTC
>NA|TRBJ2-1|TRBV29-1|NA
CSVRRGGYNEQFF
TGCAGCGTTCGTCGGGGAGGTTACAATGAGCAGTTCTTC
>TRBD1|TRBJ1-5|TRBV28|few
CASRAGTGGIRDQPQHF
TGTGCCAGCAGGGCCGGGACAGGGGGCATCCGAGATCAGCCCCAGCATTTT
>TRBD1|TRBJ2-6|TRBV19|NA
CASHSPGQVKSGANVLTF
TGTGCCAGTCACTCTCCGGGACAGGTAAAATCTGGGGCCAACGTCCTGACTTTC
>NA|TRBJ2-1|TRBV5-6|NA
CASSFLRVVMLNEQFF
TGTGCCAGCAGCTTTCTCAGGGTGGTGATGTTGAATGAGCAGTTCTTC
>TRBD1|TRBJ1-5|TRBV4-1|NA
CASSPGTGYSNQPQHF
TGCGCCAGCAGCCCCGGGACAGGATATAGCAATCAGCCCCAGCATTTT
>NA|TRBJ2-7|TRBV27|NA
CASSLSGGLKEQYF
TGTGCCAGCAGTTTATCGGGGGGGCTGAAGGAGCAGTACTTC
>NA|TRBJ1-5|TRBV4-1|NA
CASSQETGSGQPQHF
TGCGCCAGCAGCCAGGAAACAGGGAGCGGTCAGCCCCAGCATTTT
>NA|TRBJ2-7|TRBV28|NA
CATSAGHTYEQYF
TGTGCCACCTCGGCAGGCCATACCTACGAGCAGTACTTC
>TRBD2|TRBJ2-5|TRBV7-9|NA
CASSLVALRASGKETQYF
TGTGCCAGCAGCTTAGTGGCCTTGAGAGCTAGCGGGAAAGAGACCCAGTACTTC
>NA|TRBJ2-2|TRBV4-1|once
CASSQAGTTNTGELFF
TGCGCCAGCAGCCAGGCCGGGACAACGAACACCGGGGAGCTGTTTTTT
>NA|TRBJ1-2|TRBV2|NA
CASRGQNYGYTF
TGTGCCTCCAGAGGGCAGAACTATGGCTACACCTTC
>NA|TRBJ2-7|TRBV27|NA
CASSSSTGEWSYEQYF
TGTGCCAGCAGTTCGTCTACAGGAGAGTGGTCCTACGAGCAGTACTTC
>TRBD2|TRBJ2-2|TRBV18|NA
CASSALRSSGRKNANTGELFF
TGTGCCAGCTCAGCCCTTAGGAGTAGCGGGCGAAAAAACGCGAACACCGGGGAGCTGTTTTTT
>NA|TRBJ1-2|TRBV4-1|few
CASSGEGPRVYGYTF
TGCGCCAGCAGTGGAGAGGGCCCGAGAGTCTATGGCTACACCTTC
>NA|TRBJ2-3|TRBV29-1|NA
CSVDRGGGTDTQYF
TGCAGCGTTGATAGGGGGGGAGGGACAGATACGCAGTATTTT
>NA|TRBJ1-2|TRBV2|NA
CASFTQGSGYGYTF
TGTGCCAGCTTTACTCAGGGGTCGGGCTATGGCTACACCTTC
>NA|TRBJ2-1|TRBV27|NA
CASSFLSTSDNEQFF
TGTGCCAGCAGTTTTCTAAGCACGTCGGACAATGAGCAGTTCTTC